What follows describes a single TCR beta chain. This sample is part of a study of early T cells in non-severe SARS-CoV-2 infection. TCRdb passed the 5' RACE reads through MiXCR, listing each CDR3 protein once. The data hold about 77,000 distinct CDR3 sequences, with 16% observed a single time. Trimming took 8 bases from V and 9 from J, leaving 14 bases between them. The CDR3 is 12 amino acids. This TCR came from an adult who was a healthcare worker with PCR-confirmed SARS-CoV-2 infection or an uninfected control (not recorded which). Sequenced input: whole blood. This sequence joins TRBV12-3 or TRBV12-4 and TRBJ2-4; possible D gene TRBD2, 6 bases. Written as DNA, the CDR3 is TGTGCCAGCCGTAGCGGCCCAGGCATTCAGTACTTC. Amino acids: CASRSGPGIQYF.